This TCR beta chain was sequenced in a study of chemoradiotherapy in HPV16-positive cancers (dated by TCRdb to the early 2020s). With regard to the full study: Candidate HPV-specific T-cell clones and common TCR motifs were defined through functional T-cell assays on cells from a couple of HPV16-positive patients. The study asked whether T-cell immunity to the HPV oncoproteins E6 and E7 changes during chemoradiotherapy and whether this immunity affects survival. Next, the candidate HPV-specific TCRs and motifs were followed in TCR repertoires from around 91 patients with HPV-related cancers.

Repertoires were sampled repeatedly over the course of chemoradiotherapy so that clonal expansion in the tumor microenvironment could be followed. Libraries came from the immunoSEQ multiplex PCR assay. TCRdb obtained this table from immuneACCESS and retained in-frame rearrangements with V and J assigned. These tables miss some clones; where compared with another copy, unresolved V genes account for less than half of the shortfall, and the remainder is unexplained. The sample data list tens of thousands of clones, and about nine tenths of these were observed just once. The ten biggest clones cover 4% to 4.5% of the sample. Comment on this clone: The antigen it recognizes is unknown. Base-call qualities are not available, and no considerably larger clone is one nucleotide away.

What the study reported, not specific to this receptor: Expansion of candidate HPV-specific clones and E7-related TCR motifs was observed in the tumor microenvironment during treatment, whereas no such expansion was observed for non-HPV-specific T cells. Improved recurrence-free survival in HPV16-positive patients was associated with expansion of HPV-responsive T cells during chemoradiotherapy. Only two HPV16-positive patients were used to derive the functional definition of HPV-specific T cells, and the survival association was reported for HPV16-positive patients.

The specimen comprised blood, sampled from a patient who underwent chemoradiotherapy. The TCR originated in a human donor with HPV-associated anogenital cancer.

The nucleotides read TGCGCCAGCAGCCAGAATGGACAGACGAACACTGAAGCTTTCTTT. Its amino acids are CASSQNGQTNTEAFF. Recombination linked TRBV4-1 to TRBJ1-1; TRBD1 could be the D gene, as 6 bases match. The CDR3 covers 15 residues, taking in both the cysteine and the phenylalanine. Kept here is only the CDR3 DNA, which spans 45 bases and is read in frame from base 1. V loses 3 bases of germline sequence and J loses 1 base, and the interval between the two ends is 12 bases. CDR1 and CDR2 are drawn from the germline V gene: MGHRA, YSYEKL.